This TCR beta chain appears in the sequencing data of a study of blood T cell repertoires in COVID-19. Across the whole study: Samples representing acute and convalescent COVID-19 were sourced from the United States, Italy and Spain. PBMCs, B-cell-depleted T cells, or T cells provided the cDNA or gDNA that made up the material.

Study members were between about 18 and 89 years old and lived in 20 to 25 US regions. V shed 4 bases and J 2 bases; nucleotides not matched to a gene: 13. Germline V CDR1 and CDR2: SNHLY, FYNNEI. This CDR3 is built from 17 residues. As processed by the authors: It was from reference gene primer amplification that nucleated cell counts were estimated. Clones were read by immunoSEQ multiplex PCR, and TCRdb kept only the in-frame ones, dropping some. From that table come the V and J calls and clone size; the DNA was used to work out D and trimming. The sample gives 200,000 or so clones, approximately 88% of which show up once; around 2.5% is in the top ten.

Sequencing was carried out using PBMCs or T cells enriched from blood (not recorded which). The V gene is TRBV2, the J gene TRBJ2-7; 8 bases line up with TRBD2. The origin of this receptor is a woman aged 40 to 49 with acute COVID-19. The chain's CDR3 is CASSGPPGERGPYEQYF. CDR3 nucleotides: TGTGCCAGCAGTGGCCCCCCCGGTGAGCGGGGGCCCTACGAGCAGTACTTC.